These 15 T cell receptor beta chains came from one sample sequenced in a study of blood T cell repertoires in COVID-19. Assay used: immunoSEQ multiplex PCR; TCRdb lists only in-frame clones, some missing. The sample contains more than 25,000 clones, roughly nine tenths of which appear only once. Specimen: peripheral blood. The source is a man in his fifties or sixties with acute or convalescent COVID-19.

The rearrangement joins TRBV3-1 (or the pseudogene TRBV3-2) to TRBJ1-1, with D perhaps TRBD1 (5 bases). The germline gives CDR1 LGHDT, CDR2 YNNKEL (reference sequence). Trimming cost V 2 bases and J 10 bases, with 23 bases left between them. The CDR3 spans 16 residues. CDR3: CASSQKLRAGPGGAFF. In DNA form, the CDR3 reads TGTGCCAGCAGCCAAAAGTTAAGGGCAGGACCGGGGGGAGCTTTCTTT.

The CDR3 protein is CASSKVAQFRRNSPLHF. The CDR3 DNA is TGTGCCAGCAGCAAAGTCGCTCAATTTAGGCGGAATTCACCCCTCCACTTT. The chain combines TRBV21-1 with TRBJ1-6. TRBV21-1 is deemed a pseudogene. CDR3 length equals 17 residues.

The chain joins TRBV28 to TRBJ2-7; D not certain. The CDR3 sequence is 13 residues long. The V gene's germline CDR1 is MDHEN and CDR2 SYDVKM. V lost 5 bases, J lost 0 bases, and 8 bases lay in between. The CDR3 DNA reads as TGTGCCAGCAGTCCAGCGAGCTCCTACGAGCAGTACTTC. Its protein product is CASSPASSYEQYF.

V usage is TRBV29-1 and J usage is TRBJ2-1; D not resolved. V lost 3 bases and J 6 bases, leaving 15 bases between the germline ends. The germline V gene encodes CDR1 SQVTM and CDR2 ANQGSEA. The CDR3 is made up of 14 amino acids. The chain's CDR3 is CSVEPIAPFNEQFF. Written as DNA, the CDR3 is TGCAGCGTTGAGCCGATAGCACCCTTCAATGAGCAGTTCTTC.

This rearrangement joins TRBV12-3 or TRBV12-4 to TRBJ1-1; D is uncertain. V lost 7 bases to trimming and J lost 0 bases, with 6 bases between them. The CDR3 consists of 12 residues. The CDR3 sequence: CASKQLNTEAFF. In nucleotides, the CDR3 is TGTGCCAGCAAACAGTTGAACACTGAAGCTTTCTTT.

The chain links TRBV27 to TRBJ1-1, with TRBD1 identical over 8 bases. V lost 3 bases to trimming and J lost 2 bases; unmatched junction nucleotides: 8. The length of the CDR3 is 16 residues. CDR1 and CDR2 from the germline V gene are MNHEY and SMNVEV (reference sequence). CDR3 DNA sequence: TGTGCCAGCAGTTTCCGCCTCGGACAGGGAAACACTGAAGCTTTCTTT. This gives the protein CASSFRLGQGNTEAFF.

The CDR3 DNA sequence: TGTGCCAGCAGCTTAGAAGGGGGCTCTAGCAATCAGCCCCAGCATTTT. It specifies CASSLEGGSSNQPQHF. J is TRBJ1-5 and V is TRBV7-8; TRBD1 aligns across 7 bases. V shed 1 base and J 0 bases; nucleotides not matched to a gene: 3. Germline V gene data show CDR1 as SGHVS and CDR2 as FQNEAQ. The CDR3 extends over 16 amino acids.

The V call is TRBV2, the J call TRBJ2-5; TRBD1 matches 8 bases. The CDR3 runs 14 residues. CDR1 is SNHLY and CDR2 is FYNNEI in the germline V gene. V lost 6 bases, J lost 4 bases, and 7 bases stayed unmatched. CDR3 loop: CASRLQGAGETQYF. CDR3 nucleotides: TGTGCCAGCAGACTCCAGGGGGCAGGAGAGACCCAGTACTTC. The full variable domain, in which reference TRBV2 and TRBJ2-5 provide the parts outside the CDR3, is EPEVTQTPSHQVTQMGQEVILRCVPISNHLYFYWYRQILGQKVEFLVSFYNNEISEKSEIFDDQFSVERPDGSNFTLKIRSTKLEDSAMYFCASRLQGAGETQYFGPGTRLLVL.

The rearrangement uses TRBV7-9 and TRBJ1-5; 9 nucleotides agree with TRBD1. The CDR3 sequence is 14 residues long. V lost 4 bases and J lost 6; bases outside the gene matches: 4. Germline assignment: CDR1 SEHNR and CDR2 FQNEAQ (reference sequence). In DNA form, the CDR3 reads TGTGCCAGCAGCTACAGGGGGCAGGGTCAGCCCCAGCATTTT. This codes for CASSYRGQGQPQHF. The complete variable domain, with remaining parts taken from reference TRBV7-9 and TRBJ1-5, reads DTGVSQNPRHKITKRGQNVTFRCDPISEHNRLYWYRQTLGQGPEFLTYFQNEAQLEKSRLLSDRFSAERPKGSFSTLEIQRTEQGDSAMYLCASSYRGQGQPQHFGDGTRLSIL.

The chain has TRBV4-2 and TRBJ2-3; the D gene is possibly TRBD2 (5 bases). The CDR3 has 17 amino acids. Trimming removed 1 base from V and 2 bases from J, with 16 bases in between. Germline CDR1 reads LGHNA; CDR2 reads YNFKEQ. The CDR3 bases are TGTGCCAGCAGCCAAGCGTCACTAAGACTACACACAGATACGCAGTATTTT. It translates to CASSQASLRLHTDTQYF.

This clone was counted a single time. The V and J genes are TRBV12-3 or TRBV12-4 and TRBJ2-6, with D unresolved. This CDR3 region has 13 residues. Trimming removed 2 bases from V and 8 bases from J, with 7 bases in between. In DNA, the CDR3 is TGTGCCAGCAGTTTACCGGGTACCAACGTCCTGACTTTC. Translation: CASSLPGTNVLTF.

As to this clone: This sample also contains other DNA sequences that code for the same CDR3. This sequence joins TRBV5-1 and TRBJ2-5; 10 bases map to TRBD1. Per germline, CDR1 SGHRS and CDR2 YFSETQ. V trimming: 0 bases; J trimming: 1 base; junction bases outside the gene matches: 0. The CDR3 consists of 15 residues. This chain's CDR3 is CASSLGTGGQETQYF. In nucleotides, the CDR3 is TGCGCCAGCAGCTTGGGGACAGGGGGCCAAGAGACCCAGTACTTC.

The CDR3 nucleotides read TGCGCCAGCCATAGTCCGGGACAGGGGGGTGCAACTAATGAAAAACTGTTTTTT. Translating it yields CASHSPGQGGATNEKLFF. This rearrangement joins TRBV10-2 to TRBJ1-4; 11 bases match TRBD1. Germline V CDR1 and CDR2: WSHSY, SAAADI. Trimming removed 8 bases from V and 0 bases from J; junction bases left unmatched: 11. This CDR3 has 18 amino acids.

This chain's CDR3 is CASKSRLSSYNEQFF. In DNA form, the CDR3 reads TGTGCCAGCAAATCGCGGCTCAGCTCCTACAATGAGCAGTTCTTC. This sequence joins TRBV28 and TRBJ2-1; D is unresolved. V lost 7 bases and J lost 0, with 13 bases in between. There are 15 residues in the CDR3. Germline V gives CDR1 MDHEN, CDR2 SYDVKM.

The chain uses TRBV14 and TRBJ1-2; D not resolved. Trimming took off 0 bases at V and 2 bases at J, with 4 bases between the two ends. This CDR3 is built from 13 residues. The germline gives CDR1 SGHDN, CDR2 FVKESK. The CDR3 protein is CASSQDLNYGYTF. The CDR3, as DNA: TGTGCCAGCAGCCAAGATTTAAACTATGGCTACACCTTC. Full variable domain (remainder filled in from reference TRBV14 and TRBJ1-2): EAGVTQFPSHSVIEKGQTVTLRCDPISGHDNLYWYRRVMGKEIKFLLHFVKESKQDESGMPNNRFLAERTGGTYSTLKVQPAELEDSGVYFCASSQDLNYGYTFGSGTRLTVV.